This T cell receptor (beta chain) comes out of a study of neurological immune-mediated disorders (dated by TCRdb to the late 2010s). Notes on the research overall: The study compared peripheral blood TCR-beta repertoires of HTLV-I-associated myelopathy (HAM/TSP) patients, multiple sclerosis patients and healthy controls using UMI-based sequencing. The cohort included roughly 71 subjects: about 15 with HAM/TSP, around 34 with multiple sclerosis, and some 20 healthy controls. Longitudinal samples, technical triplicates and paired sorted CD4+ and CD8+ T-cell subsets, alongside PBMC samples, were included among the approximately 110 TCR-beta libraries.

This clonotype was seen a handful of times. No antigen is known for it. Per-base quality was not reported, and no clone a single base away is much larger than it. cDNA was synthesized by template-switch 5'RACE using a primer carrying a 10-nucleotide random unique molecular identifier by which each TCR transcript was tagged. Each sequencing run produced over 180 million TCR-beta sequences covering 15-18 subjects. The RNeasy kit was used to extract total RNA. Using the KAPA Real-time Library Amplification kit, TCR-beta VDJ regions were amplified with primers for the TCR constant region and the 5'RACE anchor. A first PCR added sample indexes and Illumina adaptors, after which a second PCR increased the library yield. After purification with Ampure beads, the TCR product of roughly 650 bp was size-selected on a 2% E-gel SizeSelection system. Before pooling, library quality was assessed on a Bioanalyzer, concentration was determined with Qubit, and library quantification was performed with the Kapa Library Quantification kit. An Illumina HiSeq 2500 sequenced the libraries paired-end 2 x 150 bp. To increase sequence diversity, about 23-32% phiX was spiked into each library pool. Turning to the authors' computational methods: Quality-filtered reads were processed with the UMI-based MiGEC pipeline, and over 80% of raw TCR sequences were removed by the MiGEC pipeline during error correction. VDJ genes were aligned to IMGT germline references, and clonotypes were defined by unique CDR3 amino acid sequence plus V-J genes. Clonal expansion, Shannon diversity and CDR3 relatedness were evaluated with VDJtools (CalcPairwiseDistances, ClusterSamples), while phylogenetic trees were built in CLCbio workbench. Clones with at least 8 unique UMIs were defined as expanded, with this threshold being based on coefficient-of-variation modelling across technical triplicates. TCRdb ran its own pipeline on the public reads, namely fastp trimming at Q25 and MiXCR clone calling, and kept in-frame beta chains. Here each entry gathers all rows of one CDR3 protein and keeps the most common genes and DNA. These V and J calls derive from TCRdb rather than the authors' analysis. The sample yields fewer than 20,000 distinct CDR3 sequences; roughly 29% were counted once. About 33% of the sample is in the top ten clones.

Libraries from unsorted PBMCs were made from 2 million PBMCs kept in RNAlater at -80 degrees C until RNA extraction. Peripheral blood underwent Ficoll-Hypaque density gradient centrifugation to isolate PBMCs, which were then cryopreserved in liquid nitrogen. Results the study describes overall, beyond this receptor: The highest TCR clonal expansion was observed in HAM/TSP patients, whereas the lowest was observed in MS patients, even when compared with healthy controls. No identical CDR3 amino acid sequences were found to be shared among expanded clones across subjects, suggesting that TCR-beta repertoires were private in all groups.

This receptor was taken from a man in his fifties or sixties with HTLV-1-associated myelopathy (HAM/TSP). Material for sequencing was PBMCs.

The CDR3 region has the sequence CSVRLPGLTLEQYF. In nucleotide form, the sequence is TGCAGCGTTCGATTGCCGGGACTAACTCTCGAGCAGTACTTC. The rearranged segments are TRBV29-1 and TRBJ2-7; TRBD2 fits 7 bases in the junction. CDR1 SQVTM and CDR2 ANQGSEA were looked up in the germline V gene. Measured from the cysteine to the phenylalanine, the CDR3 is 14 residues long. Left in the record is the CDR3 DNA by itself, 42 bases read in frame from the first base. V is cut back by 5 bases and J by 6 bases, with 13 bases in the junction unmatched.